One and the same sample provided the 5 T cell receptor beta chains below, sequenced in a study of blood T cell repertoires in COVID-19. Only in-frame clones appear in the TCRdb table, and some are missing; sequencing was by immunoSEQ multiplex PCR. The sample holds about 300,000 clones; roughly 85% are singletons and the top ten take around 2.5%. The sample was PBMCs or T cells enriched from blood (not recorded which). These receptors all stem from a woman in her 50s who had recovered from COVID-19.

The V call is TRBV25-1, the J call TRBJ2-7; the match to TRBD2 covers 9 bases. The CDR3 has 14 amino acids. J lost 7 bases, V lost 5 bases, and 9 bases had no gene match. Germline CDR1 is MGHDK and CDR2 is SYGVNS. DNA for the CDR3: TGTGCCAGCAGTTCCCCTAGCGGGGTTAAAGAGCAGTACTTC. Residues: CASSSPSGVKEQYF.

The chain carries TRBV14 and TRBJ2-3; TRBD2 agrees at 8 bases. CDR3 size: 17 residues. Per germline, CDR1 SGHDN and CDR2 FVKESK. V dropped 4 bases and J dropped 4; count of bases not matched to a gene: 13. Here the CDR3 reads CASSLARAGGRPDTQYF. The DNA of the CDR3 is TGTGCCAGCAGCCTCGCCCGGGCGGGGGGCCGTCCAGATACGCAGTATTTT.

The CDR3 spells CASSLAGQPGGYTF. The CDR3 DNA reads TGTGCCAGCAGCTTGGCGGGACAGCCCGGTGGCTACACCTTC. This chain joins TRBV5-4 and TRBJ1-2; TRBD1 matches at 7 bases. With 0 bases clipped from V and 7 bases from J, the junction kept 6 bases outside the gene matches. CDR1 is SGHNT and CDR2 is YYREEE in the germline V gene (reference sequence). The CDR3 is 14 amino acids.

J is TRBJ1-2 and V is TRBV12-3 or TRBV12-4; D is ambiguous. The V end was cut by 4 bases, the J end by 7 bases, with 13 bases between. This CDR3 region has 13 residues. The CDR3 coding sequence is TGTGCCAGCAGTTCTTATTTAACGGGTGGCTACACCTTC. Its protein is CASSSYLTGGYTF.

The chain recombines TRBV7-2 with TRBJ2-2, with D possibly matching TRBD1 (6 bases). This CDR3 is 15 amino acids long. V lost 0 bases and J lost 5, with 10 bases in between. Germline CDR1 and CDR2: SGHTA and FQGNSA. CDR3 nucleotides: TGTGCCAGCAGCTTAGCCGGGACACTGACCGGGGAGCTGTTTTTT. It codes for CASSLAGTLTGELFF.